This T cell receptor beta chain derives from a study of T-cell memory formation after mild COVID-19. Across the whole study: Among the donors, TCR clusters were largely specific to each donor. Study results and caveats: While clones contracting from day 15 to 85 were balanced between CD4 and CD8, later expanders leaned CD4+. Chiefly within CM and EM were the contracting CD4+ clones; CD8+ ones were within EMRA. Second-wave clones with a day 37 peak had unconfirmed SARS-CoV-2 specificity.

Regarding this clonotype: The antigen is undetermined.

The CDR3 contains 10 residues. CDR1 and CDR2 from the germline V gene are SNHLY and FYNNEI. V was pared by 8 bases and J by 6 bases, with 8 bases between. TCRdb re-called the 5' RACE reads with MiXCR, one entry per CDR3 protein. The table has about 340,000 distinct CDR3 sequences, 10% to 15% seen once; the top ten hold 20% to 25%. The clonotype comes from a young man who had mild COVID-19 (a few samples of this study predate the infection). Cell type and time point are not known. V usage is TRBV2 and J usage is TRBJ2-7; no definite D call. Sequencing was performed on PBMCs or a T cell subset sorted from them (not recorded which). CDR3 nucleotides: TGTGCCAGCGTGAGTGTCGAGCAGTACTTC. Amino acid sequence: CASVSVEQYF.